This TCR beta chain was documented in a study of glioma-infiltrating T cells. Study-wide points: Above-expected tissue-blood divergence occurred in all gliomas, most in low-grade ones. Very few CDR3 sequences were shared between tissue and blood.

Germline-derived CDR1 and CDR2 are LGHDT and YNNKEL (reference sequence). The CDR3 extends over 12 amino acids. Amplification of TCR alpha and beta CDR3 regions from RNA used iRepertoire nested multiplex PCR. TCRdb independently ran MiXCR on the multiplex PCR reads; one entry per CDR3 protein. The sample holds about 89,000 distinct CDR3 sequences, about 25% seen once. Points on this clonotype: Its antigen is unidentified. A much bigger clone sits one base away, suggesting this may be a read error.

The receptor was isolated from a human donor with low-grade glioma or glioblastoma, undergoing nonglioma brain surgery, or in good health (not recorded which). The J gene is TRBJ1-1, the V gene TRBV3-1, with D unresolved. Sequenced material: glioma tissue, nonneoplastic brain tissue, or PBMCs (not recorded which). The CDR3 sequence: CATRQETTEAFF. The CDR3, as DNA: TGTGCGACGAGGCAGGAGACAACTGAAGCTTTCTTT.